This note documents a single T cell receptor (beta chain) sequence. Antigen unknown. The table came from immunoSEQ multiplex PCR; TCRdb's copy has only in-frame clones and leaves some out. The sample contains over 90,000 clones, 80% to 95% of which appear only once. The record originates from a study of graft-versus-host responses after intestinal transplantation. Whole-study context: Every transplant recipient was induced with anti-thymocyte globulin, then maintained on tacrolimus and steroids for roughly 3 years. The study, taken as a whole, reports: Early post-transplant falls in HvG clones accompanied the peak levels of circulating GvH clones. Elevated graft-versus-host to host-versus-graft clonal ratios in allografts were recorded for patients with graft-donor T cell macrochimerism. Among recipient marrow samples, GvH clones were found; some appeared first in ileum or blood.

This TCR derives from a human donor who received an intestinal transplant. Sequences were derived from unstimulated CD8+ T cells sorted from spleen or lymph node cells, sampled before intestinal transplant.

The CDR3 here is CASSETSGGIYEQYF. Here the CDR3 DNA reads TGTGCCAGCAGTGAAACTAGCGGGGGGATCTACGAGCAGTACTTC. The chain carries TRBV6-1 and TRBJ2-7; 12 nucleotides align to TRBD2. The V gene end was trimmed by 2 bases and the J gene end by 3 bases; junction bases not matched to a gene: 2. There are 15 residues in the CDR3. The germline V gene has CDR1 MNHNS and CDR2 SASEGT.